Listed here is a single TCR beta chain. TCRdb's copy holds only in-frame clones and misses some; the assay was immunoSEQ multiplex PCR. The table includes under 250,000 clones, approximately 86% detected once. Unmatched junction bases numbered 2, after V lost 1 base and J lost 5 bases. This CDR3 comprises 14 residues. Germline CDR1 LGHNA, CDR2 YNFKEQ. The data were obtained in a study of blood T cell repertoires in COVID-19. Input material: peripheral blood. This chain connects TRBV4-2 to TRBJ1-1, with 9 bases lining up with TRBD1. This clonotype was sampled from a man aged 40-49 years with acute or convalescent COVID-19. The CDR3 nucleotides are TGTGCCAGCAGCCAAGTAGGGACAGGGACTGAAGCTTTCTTT. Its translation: CASSQVGTGTEAFF.